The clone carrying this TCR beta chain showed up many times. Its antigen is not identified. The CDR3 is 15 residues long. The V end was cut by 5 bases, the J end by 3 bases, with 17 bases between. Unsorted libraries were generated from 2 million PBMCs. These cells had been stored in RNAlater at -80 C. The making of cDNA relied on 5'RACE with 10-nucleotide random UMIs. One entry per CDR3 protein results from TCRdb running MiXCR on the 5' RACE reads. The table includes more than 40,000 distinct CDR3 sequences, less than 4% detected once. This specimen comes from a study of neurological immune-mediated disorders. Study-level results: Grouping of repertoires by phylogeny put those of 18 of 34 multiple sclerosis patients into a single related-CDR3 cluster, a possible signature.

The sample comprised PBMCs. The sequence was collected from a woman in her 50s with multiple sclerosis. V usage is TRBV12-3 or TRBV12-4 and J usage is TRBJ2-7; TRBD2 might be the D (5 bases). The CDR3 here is CASSPPRHAGYEQYF. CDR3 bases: TGTGCCAGCAGTCCCCCCCGGCATGCGGGCTACGAGCAGTACTTC.